The 7 T cell receptor beta chains below all came from one sample that was sequenced in a study of T cell responses to AZD1222 COVID-19 vaccine. This table comes from immunoSEQ multiplex PCR, and its TCRdb copy is limited to in-frame clones, with some not included. The sample lists 79,000 or so clones, around 90% seen once, with roughly 5.2% in the top ten. The sample here was peripheral blood, taken 28 days after the second AZD1222 dose. The receptors were sampled from an adult who received the AZD1222 COVID-19 vaccine.

In this sample, this clone turned up once. The chain couples TRBV3-1 (or the pseudogene TRBV3-2) to TRBJ1-6, with D unclear. The V gene lost 2 bases and the J gene lost 9 bases, with 8 bases spanning the gap. The CDR3 is made up of 13 amino acids. From germline, CDR1 is LGHDT and CDR2 YNNKEL (reference sequence). CDR3 sequence (DNA): TGTGCCAGCAGCCAACCAGGTCCTTCACCCCTCCACTTT. This sequence encodes CASSQPGPSPLHF.

The chain links TRBV30 to TRBJ2-7, with D tentatively TRBD2 (6 bases). CDR1 is GTSNPN, CDR2 SVGIG, per germline (reference sequence). The ends were cut back, 3 bases at V and 0 bases at J, with 18 bases in the middle. This CDR3 is built from 16 residues. The CDR3 spells CAWRSPGTRSSYEQYV. For the CDR3, the DNA is TGTGCCTGGAGATCTCCCGGGACTCGTAGCTCCTACGAGCAGTACGTC.

CDR3 region: CSVEGQGDRPHEQYF. The CDR3 nucleotides read TGCAGCGTTGAAGGCCAGGGAGACAGGCCTCACGAGCAGTACTTC. The gene calls are TRBV29-1 and TRBJ2-7; TRBD1 is a possible D gene (6 bases). Trimming took off 1 base at V and 5 bases at J, with 18 bases between the two ends. Germline-derived CDR1 and CDR2 are SQVTM and ANQGSEA. The length of the CDR3 is 15 residues.

The V call is TRBV6-2 or TRBV6-3, the J call TRBJ2-5; 9 bases fit TRBD2. The CDR3 extends over 14 amino acids. Per the germline V gene, CDR1 is MNHEY and CDR2 is SVGEGT. J gave up 5 bases and V 5 bases, and 6 bases lay outside the gene matches. CDR3 DNA sequence: TGTGCCAGCAGTGCCGGGACTAGCTACGAGACCCAGTACTTC. Protein sequence: CASSAGTSYETQYF.

The J gene is TRBJ2-2, the V gene TRBV4-1, with unresolved D. The germline V gene has CDR1 MGHRA and CDR2 YSYEKL. Deletions cut 2 bases from V and 0 bases from J, with 13 bases between. There are 17 residues in the CDR3. CDR3 in DNA: TGCGCCAGCAGCCAACCTCTTGGGTGGACGAACACCGGGGAGCTGTTTTTT. Protein product: CASSQPLGWTNTGELFF.

The CDR3 region has the DNA TGTGCCAGCAGTTACTCGTATAGAGGGGAGACCCAGTACTTC. Its protein is CASSYSYRGETQYF. This rearrangement joins TRBV6-5 to TRBJ2-5; D may be TRBD2 (5 bases). The length of the CDR3 is 14 residues. The V gene lost 0 bases and the J gene lost 5 bases, with 10 bases spanning the gap. The germline V gene has CDR1 MNHEY and CDR2 SVGAGI.

The V call is TRBV2, the J call TRBJ1-6; D is unclear. Germline lookup yields CDR1 SNHLY and CDR2 FYNNEI. V was pared by 6 bases and J by 7 bases, with 10 bases between. The CDR3 is 13 residues long. CDR3 sequence: CASRGGKNSPLHF. Here the CDR3 DNA reads TGTGCCAGCAGGGGTGGCAAGAATTCACCCCTCCACTTT. The full variable domain, rest sourced from reference TRBV2 and TRBJ1-6, is EPEVTQTPSHQVTQMGQEVILRCVPISNHLYFYWYRQILGQKVEFLVSFYNNEISEKSEIFDDQFSVERPDGSNFTLKIRSTKLEDSAMYFCASRGGKNSPLHFGNGTRLTVT.